This TCR beta chain stems from a study of cytomegalovirus exposure and HLA in healthy donors. With 60 Vbeta and 13 Jbeta primers, the PCR was carried out. Only in-frame clones appear in the TCRdb table, and some are missing; sequencing was by immunoSEQ multiplex PCR. Here the sample spans 90,000 to 150,000 clones, over 65% being singletons. With regard to this clone: What it binds is not known.

Overall study findings and caveats: Associated with cytomegalovirus, according to the listing, were 150 to 200 TCR beta chains. As immune exposure information, only CMV serostatus was available. The study carried out a later analysis of TCR beta sequences. It associated some 17,000 of them with specific HLA alleles at a false discovery rate of 0.05.

Each donor's status was that of a healthy bone marrow donor. The clonotype was recovered from a woman aged 50 to 60 in good health and CMV-seropositive. Source material: PBMCs.

The CDR3 DNA follows: TGTGCCAGTAGGGGACAGACCCTGTTGAACACTGAAGCTTTCTTT. Translation: CASRGQTLLNTEAFF. J is TRBJ1-1 and V is TRBV19, with 7 bases identical to TRBD1. CDR1 and CDR2 (germline): LNHDA, SQIVND (reference sequence). Trimming cost V 6 bases and J 0 bases; bases outside gene matches: 7. The CDR3 has 15 residues.